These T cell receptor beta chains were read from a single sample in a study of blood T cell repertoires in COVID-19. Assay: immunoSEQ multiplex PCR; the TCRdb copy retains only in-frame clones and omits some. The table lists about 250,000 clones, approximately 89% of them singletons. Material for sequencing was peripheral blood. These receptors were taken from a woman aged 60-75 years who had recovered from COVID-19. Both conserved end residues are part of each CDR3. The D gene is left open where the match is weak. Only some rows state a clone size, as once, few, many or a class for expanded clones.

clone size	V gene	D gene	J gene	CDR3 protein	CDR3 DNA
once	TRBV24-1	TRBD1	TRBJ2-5	CATSDDAGTGQETQYF	TGTGCCACCAGTGACGACGCCGGGACAGGCCAAGAGACCCAGTACTTC
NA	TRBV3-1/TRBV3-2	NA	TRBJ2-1	CASSQSAGNNEQFF	TGTGCCAGCAGCCAATCGGCAGGCAACAATGAGCAGTTCTTC
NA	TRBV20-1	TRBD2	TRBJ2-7	CSASLRTGLGEQYF	TGCAGTGCTAGTCTCCGGACTGGACTAGGGGAGCAGTACTTC
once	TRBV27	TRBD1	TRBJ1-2	CASRSSGQGNSGYTF	TGTGCCAGCAGATCCTCGGGACAGGGGAATTCTGGCTACACCTTC
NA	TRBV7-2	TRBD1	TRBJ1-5	CASSSRTGDNQPQHF	TGTGCCAGCAGCTCGAGGACAGGGGACAATCAGCCCCAGCATTTT
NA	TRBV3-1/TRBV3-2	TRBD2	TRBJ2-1	CASSHRSGARNEQFF	TGTGCCAGCAGCCATAGGAGCGGGGCACGCAATGAGCAGTTCTTC
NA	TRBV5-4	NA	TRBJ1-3	CASTRRPGGSGNTIYF	TGTGCCAGCACCCGACGCCCCGGGGGCTCTGGAAACACCATATATTTT
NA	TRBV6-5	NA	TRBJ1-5	CASRQTMRNQPQHF	TGTGCCAGCAGACAAACAATGCGCAATCAGCCCCAGCATTTT
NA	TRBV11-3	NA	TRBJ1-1	CASSLIRGRDTEAFF	TGTGCCAGCAGCTTAATCAGGGGCCGAGACACTGAAGCTTTCTTT
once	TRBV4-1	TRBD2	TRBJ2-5	CASSLGTTQYQETQYF	TGCGCCAGCAGCCTTGGGACTACCCAGTACCAAGAGACCCAGTACTTC
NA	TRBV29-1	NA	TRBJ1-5	CSVAAGFNQPQHF	TGCAGCGTGGCCGCAGGGTTCAATCAGCCCCAGCATTTT
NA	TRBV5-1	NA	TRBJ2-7	CASSATGSYEQYF	TGCGCCAGCAGCGCGACAGGCTCCTACGAGCAGTACTTC
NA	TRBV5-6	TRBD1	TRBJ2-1	CASSMTGAPYNEQFF	TGTGCCAGCAGCATGACAGGGGCCCCCTACAATGAGCAGTTCTTC
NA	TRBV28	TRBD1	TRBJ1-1	CASQILGTGNTEAFF	TGTGCCAGCCAGATCCTCGGGACAGGGAACACTGAAGCTTTCTTT
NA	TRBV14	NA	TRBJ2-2	CASSQTSANTGELFF	TGTGCCAGCAGTCAAACATCAGCGAACACCGGGGAGCTGTTTTTT
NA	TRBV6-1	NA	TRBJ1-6	CASSAARGVYDSPLHF	TGTGCCAGCAGTGCGGCTCGGGGGGTATATGATTCACCCCTCCACTTT
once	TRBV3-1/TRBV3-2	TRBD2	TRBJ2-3	CASSQDAAGGSDTQYF	TGTGCCAGCAGCCAAGATGCAGCGGGGGGTTCAGATACGCAGTATTTT
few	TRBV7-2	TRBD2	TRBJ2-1	CASSLALAGASSYNEQFF	TGTGCCAGCAGCTTAGCACTAGCGGGGGCCAGCTCCTACAATGAGCAGTTCTTC
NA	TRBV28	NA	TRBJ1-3	CASSGGDFFSGNTIYF	TGTGCCAGCAGTGGGGGGGACTTTTTCTCTGGAAACACCATATATTTT
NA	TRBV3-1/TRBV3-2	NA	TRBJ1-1	CASSPPGGEAFF	TGTGCCAGCAGCCCCCCGGGGGGCGAAGCTTTCTTT
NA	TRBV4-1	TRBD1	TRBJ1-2	CASSPGQGEGGYTF	TGCGCCAGCAGCCCGGGACAGGGGGAGGGTGGCTACACCTTC
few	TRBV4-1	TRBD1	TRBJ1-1	CASSGRTGGNTEAFF	TGCGCCAGCAGCGGTCGGACAGGGGGGAACACTGAAGCTTTCTTT
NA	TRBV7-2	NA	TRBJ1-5	CASSLRGGYSNQPQHF	TGTGCCAGCAGCTTAAGGGGCGGTTATAGCAATCAGCCCCAGCATTTT
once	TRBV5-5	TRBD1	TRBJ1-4	CASSTGQFNEKLFF	TGTGCCAGCAGCACGGGACAGTTTAATGAAAAACTGTTTTTT